The 16 T cell receptor beta chains presented below share a single source sample, sequenced in a study of STAT5B mutations in CD4+ large granular lymphocyte leukemia. Libraries were prepared by immunoSEQ multiplex PCR; TCRdb keeps only in-frame clonotypes and omits some of them. The table shows around 21,000 clones, with 78% occurring only once. The sample taken for sequencing was CD4+ T cells from blood buffy coats. The receptors derive from a human donor in good health.

In DNA form, the CDR3 reads TGTGCCAGCAGCTTAGTAGGAGACTATGGCTACACCTTC. Translated: CASSLVGDYGYTF. The chain uses TRBV7-2 and TRBJ1-2; D unresolved. Germline CDR1 and CDR2: SGHTA and FQGNSA. The length of the CDR3 is 13 residues. The V and J ends lost 1 base and 3 bases respectively, with 6 bases between them.

This clone was seen a few times. V and J are TRBV19 and TRBJ2-7; 9 bases fit TRBD2. Losses at the gene ends were 3 bases for V and 4 bases for J; bases not matched to a gene: 7. The length of the CDR3 is 15 residues. Germline CDR1 LNHDA, CDR2 SQIVND (reference sequence). CDR3 sequence reads: CASSINLAGPYEQYF. CDR3 bases: TGTGCCAGTAGTATCAACCTAGCGGGACCTTACGAGCAGTACTTC.

The V gene is TRBV28, the J gene TRBJ2-3, with D perhaps assigned TRBD1 or TRBD2 (5 bases each). The CDR3 contains 12 residues. Germline loops: CDR1 MDHEN, CDR2 SYDVKM. Trimming shortened V by 6 bases and J by 8 bases, and 12 bases separated the two germline ends. CDR3 region: CASRDQGATQYF. CDR3 DNA: TGTGCCAGCAGAGACCAGGGAGCTACGCAGTATTTT.

The CDR3 loop reads CASSRGLAYNEQFF. In DNA, the CDR3 is TGTGCCAGCAGCCGAGGACTAGCCTACAATGAGCAGTTCTTC. The chain carries TRBV7-2 and TRBJ2-1; the match to TRBD2 covers 7 bases. The CDR3 has 14 residues. The germline V gene encodes CDR1 SGHTA and CDR2 FQGNSA. V dropped 5 bases and J dropped 2; count of bases not matched to a gene: 3.

The V gene is TRBV2, the J gene TRBJ1-5; TRBD1 might be the D (5 bases). The germline V and J ends were trimmed by 6 bases and 3 bases, with 12 bases remaining between them. Germline V lookup: CDR1 SNHLY, CDR2 FYNNEI. This CDR3 is 14 amino acids long. CDR3 loop: CASRHRDHNQPQHF. The CDR3 nucleotides read TGTGCCAGCAGACACCGGGACCACAATCAGCCCCAGCATTTT.

The chain has TRBV29-1 and TRBJ1-1; D gene uncertain. Trimming removed 7 bases at V and 0 bases at J, with 6 bases between. Germline V gene sequence: CDR1 SQVTM, CDR2 ANQGSEA. The CDR3 covers 11 residues. The CDR3 region is CSAGVNTEAFF. The CDR3 DNA reads as TGCAGCGCTGGCGTGAACACTGAAGCTTTCTTT.

This clone was detected once. This sequence joins TRBV27 and TRBJ2-5, with 10 bases lining up with TRBD2. The CDR3 is made up of 15 amino acids. From germline, CDR1 is MNHEY and CDR2 SMNVEV (reference sequence). J lost 5 bases, V lost 4 bases, and 7 bases had no gene match. CDR3 bases: TGTGCCAGCAGTTCCCGACTAGCGGGTGTGGAGACCCAGTACTTC. Its protein is CASSSRLAGVETQYF.

The gene calls are TRBV6-6 and TRBJ1-1; D unclear. Trimming took 7 bases from V and 1 from J, leaving 13 bases between them. This CDR3 comprises 14 residues. The germline V gene encodes CDR1 MNHNY and CDR2 SVGAGI (reference sequence). CDR3: CASNSANGNTEAFF. In DNA form, the CDR3 reads TGTGCCAGCAACAGTGCTAATGGGAACACTGAAGCTTTCTTT.

In nucleotides, the CDR3 is TGTGCCACCAGCAGAGAGTTATCTAACTATGGCTACACCTTC. It specifies CATSRELSNYGYTF. The chain recombines TRBV15 with TRBJ1-2; D unclear. CDR1 and CDR2 (germline): LNHNV, YYDKDF (reference sequence). V was clipped by 0 bases and J by 0 bases, with 5 bases between them. This CDR3 spans 14 amino acids.

The rearrangement uses TRBV30 and TRBJ2-5; 8 nucleotides align to TRBD1. The CDR3 has 13 residues. The germline V gene has CDR1 GTSNPN and CDR2 SVGIG (reference sequence). J was trimmed by 1 base and V by 5 bases; bases with no gene match: 3. CDR3 loop: CAWGQGPQETQYF. As DNA, the CDR3 is TGTGCCTGGGGACAGGGCCCCCAAGAGACCCAGTACTTC.

The genes are TRBV7-8 and TRBJ2-1; D is unclear. Per the germline V gene, CDR1 is SGHVS and CDR2 is FQNEAQ. This CDR3 spans 15 amino acids. The V end lost 3 bases, the J end lost 7 bases, and 16 bases lay between the germline ends. The CDR3 protein is CASSFPGSGTNEQFF. Written as DNA, the CDR3 is TGTGCCAGCAGCTTCCCTGGGTCTGGTACAAATGAGCAGTTCTTC. The full variable domain, with the rest looked up from reference TRBV7-8 and TRBJ2-1, is GAGVSQSPRYKVAKRGQDVALRCDPISGHVSLFWYQQALGQGPEFLTYFQNEAQLDKSGLPSDRFFAERPEGSVSTLKIQRTQQEDSAVYLCASSFPGSGTNEQFFGPGTRLTVL.

The CDR3 spells CAISEFLAGPGLTNYGYTF. CDR3 nucleotides: TGTGCCATCAGTGAGTTTTTGGCGGGACCCGGTCTAACTAACTATGGCTACACCTTC. The chain has TRBV10-3 and TRBJ1-2; TRBD1 might be the D (5 bases). V was clipped by 1 base and J by 0 bases, with 21 bases between them. Germline V gene lookup returns CDR1 ENHRY and CDR2 SYGVKD. The CDR3 runs 19 residues.

This clone has a single count. Germline and junction disagree at one end, which may indicate a read error. This chain uses TRBV5-1 with TRBJ1-2; D unclear. The V gene's germline CDR1 is SGHRS and CDR2 YFSETQ. The CDR3 totals 13 residues. The CDR3 sequence: CASSLADGVPWGF. CDR3 nucleotide sequence: TGCGCCAGCAGCTTGGCGGATGGGGTCCCGTGGGGCTTC.

J is TRBJ2-7 and V is TRBV5-1; D perhaps matches TRBD1 (5 bases). The V gene lost 0 bases and the J gene lost 2 bases, with 12 bases spanning the gap. Germline lookup yields CDR1 SGHRS and CDR2 YFSETQ. The length of the CDR3 is 15 residues. CDR3 residues: CASSLAGSGPYEQYF. The DNA for the CDR3 is TGCGCCAGCAGCTTGGCGGGTTCAGGGCCCTACGAGCAGTACTTC.

The chain recombines TRBV19 with TRBJ2-5, with no clear D. Trimming left V 3 bases short and J 2 bases short, with 13 bases between. CDR3 size: 15 residues. Germline V gives CDR1 LNHDA, CDR2 SQIVND (reference sequence). CDR3 bases: TGTGCCAGTAGTATTAGGGCCAGATCACAAGAGACCCAGTACTTC. This codes for CASSIRARSQETQYF. Full variable domain (outside the CDR3, taken from reference TRBV19 and TRBJ2-5): DGGITQSPKYLFRKEGQNVTLSCEQNLNHDAMYWYRQDPGQGLRLIYYSQIVNDFQKGDIAEGYSVSREKKESFPLTVTSAQKNPTAFYLCASSIRARSQETQYFGPGTRLLVL.

This clone has a handful of counts. The gene calls are TRBV2 and TRBJ2-2; tentative D call: TRBD2 (5 bases). V was shortened by 4 bases and J by 6 bases, with 9 bases between the two germline ends. Germline assignment: CDR1 SNHLY and CDR2 FYNNEI. The CDR3 contains 13 residues. This chain's CDR3 is CASSVSSAGELFF. CDR3 bases: TGTGCCAGCAGTGTCAGTAGCGCCGGGGAGCTGTTTTTT.